The rows below give T cell receptor beta chains drawn from one sample of a study of T-cell reconstitution after alpha-beta-depleted transplantation in children. TCRdb used MiXCR to reprocess the PCR reads, holding one entry per CDR3 protein. Of roughly 670,000 distinct CDR3 sequences in the sample, less than 15% are singletons; the top ten hold about 0.77%. The sample here was PBMCs, taken before TCRalphabeta/CD19-depleted stem cell transplant. The receptors stem from a girl aged 2 to 9 with congenital amegakaryocytic thrombocytopenia, due to receive a stem cell transplant. Both conserved end residues are trimmed from each CDR3. The D gene is left open where the match is weak.

j_call	v_call	d_call	cdr3_aa
TRBJ1-1	TRBV20-1	NA	SASSLLSGQSQGESAF
TRBJ2-7	TRBV20-1	TRBD2	SASRQGTSGSYEQY
TRBJ2-1	TRBV20-1	TRBD1	SATSQGERSEQF
TRBJ1-2	TRBV5-1	TRBD1	ASSSGQGVDGYT
TRBJ2-7	TRBV5-6	NA	ASSFPTGGLTQY
TRBJ2-7	TRBV20-1	NA	SARPAGTVGYEQY
TRBJ2-7	TRBV5-1	NA	ASSLFSGDEQY
TRBJ2-7	TRBV6-1	NA	ASSAPGAKGAYEQY
TRBJ2-1	TRBV20-1	TRBD2	SASDQLAGDYNEQF
TRBJ2-7	TRBV9	NA	ASSVTHTSSYEQY
TRBJ2-3	TRBV12-3/TRBV12-4	TRBD2	AVTSGTTDTQY
TRBJ2-3	TRBV20-1	NA	SARDGTDSGDTPY
TRBJ2-7	TRBV28	TRBD1	AIGDRDEKY
TRBJ2-2	TRBV11-1	TRBD1	ASSFPGQGQGGSITGELF
TRBJ2-5	TRBV2	NA	ASRARTARETQY
TRBJ1-1	TRBV28	NA	ASSPWTSGAF
TRBJ1-2	TRBV7-9	TRBD1	ASSSQPGQPTPYGYT
TRBJ2-7	TRBV18	NA	ASSPLDGYEQY
TRBJ2-1	TRBV12-3/TRBV12-4	TRBD2	ASSLVWVGAGGPTYNEQF
TRBJ2-1	TRBV29-1	TRBD2	SVEGSGNRDEQF
TRBJ2-6	TRBV5-1	TRBD2	ASSLGLAGGGANVLT
TRBJ2-5	TRBV15	NA	ATSRDRGGQEIQY
TRBJ2-3	TRBV6-1	NA	ASTLGVEANTQY
TRBJ2-1	TRBV11-2	NA	ASSLAVWEIGDEQF
TRBJ1-2	TRBV7-6	TRBD1	ASSSEDRAYGYT
TRBJ2-7	TRBV9	TRBD2	ASSDRQVGAGGLEQY
TRBJ1-5	TRBV5-1	NA	ASSLGGESGQPQH